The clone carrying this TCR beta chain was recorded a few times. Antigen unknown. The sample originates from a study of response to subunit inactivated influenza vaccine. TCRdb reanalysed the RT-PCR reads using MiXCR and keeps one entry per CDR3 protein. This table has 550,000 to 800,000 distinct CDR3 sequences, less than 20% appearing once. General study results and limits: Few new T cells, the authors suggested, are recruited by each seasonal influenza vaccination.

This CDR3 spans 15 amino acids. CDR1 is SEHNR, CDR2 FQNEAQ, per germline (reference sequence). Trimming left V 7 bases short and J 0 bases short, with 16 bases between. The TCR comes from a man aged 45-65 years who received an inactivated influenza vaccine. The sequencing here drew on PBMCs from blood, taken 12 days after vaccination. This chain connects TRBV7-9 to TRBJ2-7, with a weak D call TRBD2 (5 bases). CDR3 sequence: CASTTVGLSSYEQYF. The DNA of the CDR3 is TGTGCCAGCACCACAGTTGGACTGAGCTCCTACGAGCAGTACTTC.